These T cell receptor beta chains were read from a single sample in a study of T cell responses to AZD1222 COVID-19 vaccine. TCRdb's table, derived via immunoSEQ multiplex PCR, lists solely in-frame clones and lacks some. The sample records roughly 190,000 clones, about 89% being singletons. The specimen comprised peripheral blood, sampled 28 days after the second AZD1222 dose. The receptor set was obtained from an adult who received the AZD1222 COVID-19 vaccine. Each CDR3 is given with its conserved first and last residue. Each record gives: J gene, V gene, clone size, D gene, CDR3 DNA, CDR3 protein. The D gene is left open where the match is weak. Clone size, where shown, is once, few, many, or a class for clones that have expanded.

TRBJ2-2 | TRBV19 | NA | NA | TGTGCCAGTAGTATAAAAGTGGGCGCCGGGGAGCTGTTTTTT | CASSIKVGAGELFF
TRBJ2-3 | TRBV5-4 | NA | NA | TGTGCCAGCAGTGGTGTCCCCGGGACAAAGAAGAGTGGGGATACGCAGTATTTT | CASSGVPGTKKSGDTQYF
TRBJ2-7 | TRBV3-1/TRBV3-2 | NA | TRBD2 | TGTGCCAGCAGCCCAGGGGGGACTAGCGGGAGCTCCTACGAGCAGTACTTC | CASSPGGTSGSSYEQYF
TRBJ1-4 | TRBV5-1 | NA | NA | TGCGCCAGCAGCATGGGACACGCAACTAATGAAAAACTGTTTTTT | CASSMGHATNEKLFF
TRBJ2-3 | TRBV5-1 | NA | TRBD1 | TGCGCCAGCAGCCCCTCGGGACAGGGGGTAGATACGCAGTATTTT | CASSPSGQGVDTQYF
TRBJ2-1 | TRBV7-3 | NA | NA | TGTGCCAGCAGCTTATCCGGGGGCAATGAGCAGTTCTTC | CASSLSGGNEQFF
TRBJ2-1 | TRBV3-1/TRBV3-2 | once | TRBD2 | TGTGCCAGCAGACGCGCTAGCGGGATTTACAATGAGCAGTTCTTC | CASRRASGIYNEQFF
TRBJ2-3 | TRBV3-1/TRBV3-2 | NA | NA | TGTGCCAGCAGCCAACGGGGTACCGGAGCAGATACGCAGTATTTT | CASSQRGTGADTQYF
TRBJ1-2 | TRBV18 | few | TRBD1 | TGTGCCAGCTCAGCGGGACAGGGTAGCCCCTATGGCTACACCTTC | CASSAGQGSPYGYTF
TRBJ2-3 | TRBV5-4 | NA | NA | TGTGCCAGCAGCTTGTGGGGGAAGCTAGCCCACACAGATACGCAGTATTTT | CASSLWGKLAHTDTQYF
TRBJ1-1 | TRBV7-7 | NA | TRBD1 | TGTGCTAGCAGCCAGGACAGGGGTACTGAAGCTTTCTTT | CASSQDRGTEAFF
TRBJ1-5 | TRBV5-4 | NA | NA | TGTGCCAGCAGCTCGGTCCCGGGGCCTAAGGGTGCGGGTCAGCCCCAGCATTTT | CASSSVPGPKGAGQPQHF
TRBJ1-1 | TRBV18 | NA | NA | TGTGCCAGCTCACCACCGGCCACTGAAGCTTTCTTT | CASSPPATEAFF
TRBJ2-3 | TRBV7-9 | NA | NA | TGTGCCAGCAGCGTATCTAGCACAGATACGCAGTATTTT | CASSVSSTDTQYF
TRBJ1-1 | TRBV3-1/TRBV3-2 | once | TRBD1 | TGTGCCAGCAGCTTACGGGACAGGCAGGACACTGAAGCTTTCTTT | CASSLRDRQDTEAFF
TRBJ1-1 | TRBV27 | NA | TRBD1 | TGTGCCAGCAGCCGAAAGGGGGGACGGGACAGGGCTGCGAACACTGAAGCTTTCTTT | CASSRKGGRDRAANTEAFF
TRBJ2-1 | TRBV10-2 | NA | TRBD2 | TGCGCCAGCAGACTCGGGACTAGCGGGAGTTCTAATGAGCAGTTCTTC | CASRLGTSGSSNEQFF
TRBJ2-7 | TRBV3-1/TRBV3-2 | NA | TRBD2 | TGTGCCAGCAGTTTCTCCGGGACTAGCGGGTACGGCCGGGGGGAGCAGTACTTC | CASSFSGTSGYGRGEQYF
TRBJ2-3 | TRBV18 | NA | NA | TGTGCCAGCTCACTACATATCGGCACAGATACGCAGTATTTT | CASSLHIGTDTQYF
TRBJ2-1 | TRBV7-3 | NA | NA | TGTGCCAGCAGCTCCGACTACTACAATGAGCAGTTCTTC | CASSSDYYNEQFF
TRBJ1-6 | TRBV5-1 | NA | TRBD1 | TGCGCCAGCAGTTTTGGGGACAGGGATAATTCACCCCTCCACTTT | CASSFGDRDNSPLHF
TRBJ1-2 | TRBV6-4 | NA | NA | TGTGCCAGCAGTGTCAGGCCTAACTATGGCTACACCTTC | CASSVRPNYGYTF
TRBJ2-1 | TRBV7-3 | few | NA | TGTGCCAGCAGCTCAGGACTACTTGGTGAGCAGTTCTTC | CASSSGLLGEQFF